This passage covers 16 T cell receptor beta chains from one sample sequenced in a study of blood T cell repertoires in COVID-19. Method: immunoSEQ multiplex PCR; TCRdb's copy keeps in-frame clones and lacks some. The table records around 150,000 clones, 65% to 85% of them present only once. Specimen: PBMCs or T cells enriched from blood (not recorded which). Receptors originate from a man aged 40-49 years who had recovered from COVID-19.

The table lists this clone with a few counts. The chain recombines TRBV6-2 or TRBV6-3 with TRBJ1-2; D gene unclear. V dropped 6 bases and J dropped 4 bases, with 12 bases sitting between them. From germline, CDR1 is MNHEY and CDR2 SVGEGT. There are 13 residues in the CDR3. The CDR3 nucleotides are TGTGCCAGCAGCCAGGACTTCACCTATGGCTACACCTTC. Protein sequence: CASSQDFTYGYTF.

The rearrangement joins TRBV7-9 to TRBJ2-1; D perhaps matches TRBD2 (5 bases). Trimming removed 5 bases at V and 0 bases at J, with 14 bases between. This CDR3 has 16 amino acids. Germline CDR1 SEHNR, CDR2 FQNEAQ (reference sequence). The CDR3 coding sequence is TGTGCCAGCAGCCCAACCCAAGCGGTCTCCTACAATGAGCAGTTCTTC. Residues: CASSPTQAVSYNEQFF.

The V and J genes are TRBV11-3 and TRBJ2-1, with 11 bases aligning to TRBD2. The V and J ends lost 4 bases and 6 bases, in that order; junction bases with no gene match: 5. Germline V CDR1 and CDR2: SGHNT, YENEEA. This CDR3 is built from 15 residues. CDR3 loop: CASSSPGLAVNEQFF. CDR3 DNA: TGTGCCAGCAGCTCACCGGGACTAGCGGTCAATGAGCAGTTCTTC. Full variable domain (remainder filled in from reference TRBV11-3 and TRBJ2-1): EAGVVQSPRYKIIEKKQPVAFWCNPISGHNTLYWYLQNLGQGPELLIRYENEEAVDDSQLPKDRFSAERLKGVDSTLKIQPAELGDSAVYLCASSSPGLAVNEQFFGPGTRLTVL.

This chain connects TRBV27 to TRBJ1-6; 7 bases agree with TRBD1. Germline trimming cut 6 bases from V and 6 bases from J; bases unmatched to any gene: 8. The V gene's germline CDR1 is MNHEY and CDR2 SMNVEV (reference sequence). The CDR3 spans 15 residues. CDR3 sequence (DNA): TGTGCCAGCAGGTATACACAGGGGACTAATTCACCCCTCCACTTT. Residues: CASRYTQGTNSPLHF.

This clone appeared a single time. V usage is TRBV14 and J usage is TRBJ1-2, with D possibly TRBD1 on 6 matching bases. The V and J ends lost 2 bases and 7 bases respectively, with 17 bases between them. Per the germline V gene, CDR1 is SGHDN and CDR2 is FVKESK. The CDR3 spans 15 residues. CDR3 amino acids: CASSQLGQRDRGYTF. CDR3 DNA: TGTGCCAGCAGCCAACTTGGACAGCGAGACCGTGGCTACACCTTC.

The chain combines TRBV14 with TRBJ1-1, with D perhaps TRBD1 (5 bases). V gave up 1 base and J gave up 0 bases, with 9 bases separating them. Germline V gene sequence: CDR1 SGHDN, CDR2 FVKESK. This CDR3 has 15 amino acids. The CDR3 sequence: CASSQVAGLNTEAFF. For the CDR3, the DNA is TGTGCCAGCAGCCAAGTGGCGGGGCTGAACACTGAAGCTTTCTTT.

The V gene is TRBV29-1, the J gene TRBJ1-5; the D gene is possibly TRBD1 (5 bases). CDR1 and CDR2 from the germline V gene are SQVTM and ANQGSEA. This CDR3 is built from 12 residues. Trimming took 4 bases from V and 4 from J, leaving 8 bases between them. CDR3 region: CSVGQRNQPQHF. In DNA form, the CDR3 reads TGCAGCGTTGGACAGCGAAATCAGCCCCAGCATTTT. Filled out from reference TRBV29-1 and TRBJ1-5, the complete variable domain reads SAVISQKPSRDICQRGTSLTIQCQVDSQVTMMFWYRQQPGQSLTLIATANQGSEATYESGFVIDKFPISRPNLTFSTLTVSNMSPEDSSIYLCSVGQRNQPQHFGDGTRLSIL.

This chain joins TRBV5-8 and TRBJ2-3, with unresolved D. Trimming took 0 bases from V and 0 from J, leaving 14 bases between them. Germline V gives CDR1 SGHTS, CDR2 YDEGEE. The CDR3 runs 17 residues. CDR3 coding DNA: TGTGCCAGCAGCTTGGCATCTACTGCCCATAGCACAGATACGCAGTATTTT. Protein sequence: CASSLASTAHSTDTQYF. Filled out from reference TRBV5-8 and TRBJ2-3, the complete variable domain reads EAGVTQSPTHLIKTRGQQATLRCSPISGHTSVYWYQQALGLGLQFLLWYDEGEERNRGNFPPRFSGRQFPNYSSELNVNALELEDSALYLCASSLASTAHSTDTQYFGPGTRLTVL.

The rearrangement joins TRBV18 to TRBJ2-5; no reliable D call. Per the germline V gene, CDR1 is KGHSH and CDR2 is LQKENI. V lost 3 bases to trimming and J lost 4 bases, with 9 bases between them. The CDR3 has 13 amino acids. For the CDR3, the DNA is TGTGCCAGCTCACCTCCAGGTGTAGAGACCCAGTACTTC. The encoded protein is CASSPPGVETQYF.

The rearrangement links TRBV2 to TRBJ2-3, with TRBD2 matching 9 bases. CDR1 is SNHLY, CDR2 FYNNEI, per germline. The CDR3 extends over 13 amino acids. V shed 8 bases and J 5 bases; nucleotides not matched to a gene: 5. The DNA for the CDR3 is TGTGCCAGCGTTGGCGGGGGGGGAGATACGCAGTATTTT. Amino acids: CASVGGGGDTQYF.

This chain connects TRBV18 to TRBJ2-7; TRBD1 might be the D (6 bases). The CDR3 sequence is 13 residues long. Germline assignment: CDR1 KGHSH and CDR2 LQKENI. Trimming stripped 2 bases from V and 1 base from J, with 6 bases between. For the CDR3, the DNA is TGTGCCAGCTCACCAGGACAGTCCTACGAGCAGTACGTC. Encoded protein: CASSPGQSYEQYV.

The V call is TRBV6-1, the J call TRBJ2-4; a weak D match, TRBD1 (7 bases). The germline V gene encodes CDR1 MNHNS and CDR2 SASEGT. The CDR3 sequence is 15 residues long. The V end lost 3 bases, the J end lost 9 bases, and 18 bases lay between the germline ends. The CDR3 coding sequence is TGTGCCAGCAGTGAGGGCGGGACAGTAGAGGGCATTCAGTACTTC. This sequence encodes CASSEGGTVEGIQYF.

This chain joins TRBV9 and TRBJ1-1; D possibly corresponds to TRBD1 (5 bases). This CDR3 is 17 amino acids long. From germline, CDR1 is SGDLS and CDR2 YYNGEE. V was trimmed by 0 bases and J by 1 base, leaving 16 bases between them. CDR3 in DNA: TGTGCCAGCAGCGTAGAAGGACAAATTGGCTGGAACACTGAAGCTTTCTTT. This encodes CASSVEGQIGWNTEAFF.

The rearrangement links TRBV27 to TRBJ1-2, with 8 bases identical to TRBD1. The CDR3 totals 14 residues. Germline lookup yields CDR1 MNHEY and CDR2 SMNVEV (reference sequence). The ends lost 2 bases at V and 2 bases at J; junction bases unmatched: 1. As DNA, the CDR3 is TGTGCCAGCAGTTTAGCAGGGGGCAACTATGGCTACACCTTC. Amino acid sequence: CASSLAGGNYGYTF.

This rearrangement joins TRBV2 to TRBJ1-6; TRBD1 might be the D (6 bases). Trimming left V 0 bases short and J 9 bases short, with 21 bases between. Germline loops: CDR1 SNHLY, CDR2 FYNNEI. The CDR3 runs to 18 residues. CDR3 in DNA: TGTGCCAGCAGTGAAGCAGGCGGGTGGGGGCGCTTCACTTCACCCCTCCACTTT. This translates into CASSEAGGWGRFTSPLHF.

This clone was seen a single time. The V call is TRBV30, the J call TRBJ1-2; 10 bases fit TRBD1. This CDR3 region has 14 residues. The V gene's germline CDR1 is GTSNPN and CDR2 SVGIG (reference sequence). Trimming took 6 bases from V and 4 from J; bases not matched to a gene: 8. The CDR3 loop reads CACPGTGASYGYTF. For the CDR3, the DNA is TGTGCCTGTCCCGGGACAGGGGCTAGCTATGGCTACACCTTC.